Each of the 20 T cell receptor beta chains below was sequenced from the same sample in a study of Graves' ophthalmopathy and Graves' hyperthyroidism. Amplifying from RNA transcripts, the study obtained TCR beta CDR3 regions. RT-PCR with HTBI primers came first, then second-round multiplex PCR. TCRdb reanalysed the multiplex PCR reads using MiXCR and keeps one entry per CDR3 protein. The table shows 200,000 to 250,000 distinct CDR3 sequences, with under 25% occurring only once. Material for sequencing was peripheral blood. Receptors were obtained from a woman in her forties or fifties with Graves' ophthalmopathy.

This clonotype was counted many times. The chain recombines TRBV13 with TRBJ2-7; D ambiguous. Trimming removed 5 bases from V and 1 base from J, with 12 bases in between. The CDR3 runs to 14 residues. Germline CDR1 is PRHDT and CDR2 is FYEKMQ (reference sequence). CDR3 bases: TGTGCCAGCAGCCTCATGAAGGGTTCCTACGAGCAGTACTTC. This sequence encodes CASSLMKGSYEQYF. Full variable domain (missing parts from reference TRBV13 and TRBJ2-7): AAGVIQSPRHLIKEKRETATLKCYPIPRHDTVYWYQQGPGQDPQFLISFYEKMQSDKGSIPDRFSAQQFSDYHSELNMSSLELGDSALYFCASSLMKGSYEQYFGPGTRLTVT.

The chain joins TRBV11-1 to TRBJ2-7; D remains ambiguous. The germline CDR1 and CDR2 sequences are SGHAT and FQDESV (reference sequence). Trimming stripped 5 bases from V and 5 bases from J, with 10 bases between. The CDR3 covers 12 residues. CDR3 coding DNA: TGTGCCAGCAGCCAACCACGGGACGAGCAGTACTTC. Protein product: CASSQPRDEQYF.

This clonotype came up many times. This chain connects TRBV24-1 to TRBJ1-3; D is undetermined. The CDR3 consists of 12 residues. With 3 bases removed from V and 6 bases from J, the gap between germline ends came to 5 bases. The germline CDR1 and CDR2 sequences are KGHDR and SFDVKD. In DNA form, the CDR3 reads TGTGCCACCAGTGATAAAGTAAACACCATATATTTT. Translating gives CATSDKVNTIYF.

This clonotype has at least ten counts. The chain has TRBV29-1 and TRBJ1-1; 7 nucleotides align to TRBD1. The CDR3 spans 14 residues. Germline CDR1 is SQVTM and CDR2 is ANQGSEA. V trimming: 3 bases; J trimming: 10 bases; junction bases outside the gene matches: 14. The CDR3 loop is CSVDEWRQGVGAFF. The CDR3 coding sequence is TGCAGCGTTGATGAATGGAGACAGGGCGTGGGAGCTTTCTTT.

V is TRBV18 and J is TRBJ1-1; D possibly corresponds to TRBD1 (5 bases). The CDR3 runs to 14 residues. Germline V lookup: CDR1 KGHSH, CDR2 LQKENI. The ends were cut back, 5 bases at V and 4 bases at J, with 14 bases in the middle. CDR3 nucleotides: TGTGCCAGCTCATTGCGGGGCGAGGGCACTGAAGCTTTCTTT. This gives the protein CASSLRGEGTEAFF.

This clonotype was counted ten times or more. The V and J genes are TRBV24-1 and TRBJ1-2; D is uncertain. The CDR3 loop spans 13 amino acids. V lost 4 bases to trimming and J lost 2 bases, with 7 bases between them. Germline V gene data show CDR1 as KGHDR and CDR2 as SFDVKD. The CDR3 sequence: CATSEDPNYGYTF. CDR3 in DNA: TGTGCCACCAGTGAAGACCCAAACTATGGCTACACCTTC.

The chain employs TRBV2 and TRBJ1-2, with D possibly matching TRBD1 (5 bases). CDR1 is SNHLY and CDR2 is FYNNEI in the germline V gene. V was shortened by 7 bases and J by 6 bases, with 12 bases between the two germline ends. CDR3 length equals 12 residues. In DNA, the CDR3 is TGTGCCAGCATCGGGGGGTTTGATGGCTACACCTTC. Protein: CASIGGFDGYTF.

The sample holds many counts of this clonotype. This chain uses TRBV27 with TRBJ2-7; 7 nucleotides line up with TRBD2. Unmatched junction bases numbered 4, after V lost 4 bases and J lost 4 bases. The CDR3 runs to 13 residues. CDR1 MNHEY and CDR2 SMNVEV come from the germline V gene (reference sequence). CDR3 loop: CASSSSGLYEQYF. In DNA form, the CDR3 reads TGTGCCAGCAGTTCCTCGGGACTATACGAGCAGTACTTC.

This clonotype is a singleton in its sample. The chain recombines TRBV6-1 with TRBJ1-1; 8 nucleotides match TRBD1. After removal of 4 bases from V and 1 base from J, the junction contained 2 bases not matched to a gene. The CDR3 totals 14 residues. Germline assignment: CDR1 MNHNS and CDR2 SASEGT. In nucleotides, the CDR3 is TGTGCCAGCAGTGGAGGACAGGGGAACACTGAAGCTTTCTTT. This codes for CASSGGQGNTEAFF.

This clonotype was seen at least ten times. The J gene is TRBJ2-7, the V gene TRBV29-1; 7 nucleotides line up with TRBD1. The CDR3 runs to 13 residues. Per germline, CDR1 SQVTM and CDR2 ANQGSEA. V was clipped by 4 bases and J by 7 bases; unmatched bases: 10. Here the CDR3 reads CSVGDSRLMEQYF. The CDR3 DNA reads TGCAGCGTTGGGGACAGCCGTTTAATGGAGCAGTACTTC.

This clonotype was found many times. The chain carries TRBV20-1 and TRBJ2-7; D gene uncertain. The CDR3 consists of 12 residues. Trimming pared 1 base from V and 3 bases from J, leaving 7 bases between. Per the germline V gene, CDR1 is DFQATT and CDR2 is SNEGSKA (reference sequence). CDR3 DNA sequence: TGCAGTGCTAGAGTAGGCGTCTACGAGCAGTACTTC. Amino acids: CSARVGVYEQYF.

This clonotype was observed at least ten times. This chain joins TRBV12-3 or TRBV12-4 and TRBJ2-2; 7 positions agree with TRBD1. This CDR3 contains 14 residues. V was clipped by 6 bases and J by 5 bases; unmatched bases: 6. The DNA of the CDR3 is TGTGCCAGCAGCACACGACAGGGAACCGGGGAGCTGTTTTTT. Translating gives CASSTRQGTGELFF.

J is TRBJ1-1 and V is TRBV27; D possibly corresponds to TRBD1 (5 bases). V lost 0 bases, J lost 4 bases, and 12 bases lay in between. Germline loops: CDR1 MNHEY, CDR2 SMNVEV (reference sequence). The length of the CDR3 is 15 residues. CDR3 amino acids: CASSLSWGVGTEAFF. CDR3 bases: TGTGCCAGCAGTTTATCGTGGGGGGTCGGCACTGAAGCTTTCTTT.

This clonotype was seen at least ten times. The DNA for the CDR3 is TGTGCCAGCAGCTCCTCCACTTGGGGGGAGCTGTTTTTT. Its protein product is CASSSSTWGELFF. V and J are TRBV7-3 and TRBJ2-2, with D uncertain. V dropped 4 bases and J dropped 8 bases, with 11 bases sitting between them. Germline V gene sequence: CDR1 SGHTA, CDR2 FQGTGA. The CDR3 is made up of 13 amino acids.

CDR3 nucleotides: TGTGCCAGCAGCCCGAGGACAGGGGTGAGCGAGCAGTACTTC. Its protein product is CASSPRTGVSEQYF. The chain carries TRBV11-3 and TRBJ2-7, with TRBD1 matching over 9 bases. The germline gives CDR1 SGHNT, CDR2 YENEEA. The CDR3 runs to 14 residues. Trimming took 5 bases from V and 6 from J; bases not matched to a gene: 8.

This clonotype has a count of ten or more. The CDR3 nucleotides are TGTGCCAGCAGGAAACAGGTCAGGGAAGGCTACACCTTC. It specifies CASRKQVREGYTF. The chain joins TRBV6-1 to TRBJ1-2; D is possibly TRBD1 (5 bases). The CDR3 extends over 13 amino acids. Germline V gives CDR1 MNHNS, CDR2 SASEGT. V was shortened by 6 bases and J by 8 bases, with 16 bases between the two germline ends.

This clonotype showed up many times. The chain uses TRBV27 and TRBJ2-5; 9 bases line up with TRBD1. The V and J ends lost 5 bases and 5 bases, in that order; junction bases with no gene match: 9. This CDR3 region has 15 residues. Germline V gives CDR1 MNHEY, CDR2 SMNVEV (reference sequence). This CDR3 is CASSPGTGFMETQYF. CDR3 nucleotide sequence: TGTGCCAGCAGTCCGGGGACAGGGTTTATGGAGACCCAGTACTTC.

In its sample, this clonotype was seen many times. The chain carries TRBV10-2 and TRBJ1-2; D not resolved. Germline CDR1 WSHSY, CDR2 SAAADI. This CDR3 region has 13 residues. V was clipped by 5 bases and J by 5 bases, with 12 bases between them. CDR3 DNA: TGCGCCAGCAGTAAAAAAGTGGGTTATGGCTACACCTTC. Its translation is CASSKKVGYGYTF.

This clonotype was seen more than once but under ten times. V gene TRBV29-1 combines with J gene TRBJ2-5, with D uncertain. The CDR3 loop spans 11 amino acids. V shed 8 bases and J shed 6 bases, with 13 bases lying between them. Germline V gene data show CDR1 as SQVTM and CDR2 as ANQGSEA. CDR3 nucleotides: TGCAGCTCAATGATAGGTCAGACCCAGTACTTC. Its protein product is CSSMIGQTQYF.

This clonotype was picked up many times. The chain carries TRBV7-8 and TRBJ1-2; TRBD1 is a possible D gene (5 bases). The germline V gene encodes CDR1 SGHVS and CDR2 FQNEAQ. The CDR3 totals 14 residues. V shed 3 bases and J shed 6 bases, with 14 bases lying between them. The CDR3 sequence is CASSFYPGRDGYTF. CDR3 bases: TGTGCCAGCAGCTTTTATCCAGGGAGGGATGGCTACACCTTC.